This T cell receptor beta chain was recorded in a study of neoadjuvant anti-PD-1 for oral cavity cancer. Regarding this clone: A much more abundant neighbour one base away suggests this may be a read error. This CDR3 is missing its conserved last phenylalanine or tryptophan, likely due to a read error.

Germline CDR1 reads SGHDT; CDR2 reads YYEEEE. This CDR3 spans 16 amino acids. Losses at the gene ends were 3 bases for V and 3 bases for J; bases not matched to a gene: 11. Patients had HPV-negative, locally advanced oral cavity squamous cell carcinoma. The repertoire was sequenced with immunoSEQ multiplex PCR; TCRdb's copy has only in-frame clones and lacks some. The data show around 60,000 clones, approximately 79% seen once. The V and J genes are TRBV5-6 and TRBJ1-1; the match to TRBD1 covers 7 bases. The clonotype comes from a person aged 40 to 85 with oral cavity squamous cell carcinoma. The sample in question was PBMCs, obtained before nivolumab (anti-PD-1) treatment. Written as DNA, the CDR3 is TGTGCCAGCAGCTCCTCTGGGAGGGGGCGCGACACTGAAGCTTTCTCT. The encoded protein is CASSSSGRGRDTEAFS.